The rows below give T cell receptor beta chains drawn from one sample of a study of blood T cell repertoires in COVID-19. Using immunoSEQ multiplex PCR, the repertoire was profiled, and TCRdb retains in-frame clones only, with some absent. The data show 19,000 or so clones, 65% to 90% seen once. What was sequenced was peripheral blood. These receptor sequences come from a man older than 75 with acute or convalescent COVID-19. The CDR3 runs from the conserved cysteine through the conserved F or W. D genes are given only for firm matches. Only part of the rows carry a size: once, few, many, or a class if the clone is expanded.

j_call d_call v_call clone_size cdr3_aa cdr3_nt
TRBJ2-2 NA TRBV19 NA CASSVTAGELFF TGTGCCAGTAGTGTGACAGCCGGGGAGCTGTTTTTT
TRBJ1-6 TRBD1 TRBV30 NA CAWAALQGPDSPLHF TGTGCCTGGGCCGCTTTACAGGGGCCGGATTCACCCCTCCACTTT
TRBJ2-7 NA TRBV4-3 NA CASSQDLADEQYF TGCGCCAGCAGCCAAGACTTAGCGGACGAGCAGTACTTC
TRBJ1-5 TRBD1 TRBV10-1 NA CASSEGQGNQPQHF TGCGCCAGCAGTGAAGGACAGGGGAATCAGCCCCAGCATTTT
TRBJ2-1 TRBD2 TRBV6-6 NA CASSPTGASGVHTEQFF TGTGCCAGCAGTCCAACCGGTGCTAGCGGGGTACATACTGAGCAGTTCTTC
TRBJ1-2 TRBD1 TRBV18 NA CASSPAGGISGYTF TGTGCCAGCTCGCCTGCAGGGGGGATTAGTGGCTACACCTTC
TRBJ2-3 TRBD2 TRBV6-4 few CASSEGGGGTTDTQYF TGTGCCAGCAGTGAAGGTGGCGGGGGAACCACAGATACGCAGTATTTT
TRBJ2-3 TRBD2 TRBV9 NA CASSSEVGLAGDTQYF TGTGCCAGCAGCTCCGAGGTAGGGCTAGCGGGGGATACGCAGTATTTT
TRBJ1-6 NA TRBV7-2 NA CASSLVGPPNSPLHF TGTGCCAGCAGCTTAGTGGGCCCTCCTAATTCACCCCTCCACTTT
TRBJ1-2 TRBD1 TRBV30 NA CVLGQGHPSVSYTF TGTGTCTTGGGACAGGGCCATCCTTCGGTTAGCTACACCTTC
TRBJ2-7 NA TRBV19 NA CASSITGRAYEQYF TGTGCCAGTAGTATTACGGGAAGAGCCTACGAGCAGTACTTC
TRBJ2-4 NA TRBV4-1 NA CASSQGGAKNIQYF TGCGCCAGCAGCCAAGGAGGGGCCAAAAACATTCAGTACTTC
TRBJ2-1 TRBD1 TRBV7-2 NA CASSLTTGGIYEQFF TGTGCCAGCAGCTTAACGACAGGGGGCATCTATGAGCAGTTCTTC
TRBJ2-2 TRBD1 TRBV5-8 NA CASRTGQGNTGELFF TGTGCCAGCAGAACGGGACAGGGTAACACCGGGGAGCTGTTTTTT
TRBJ2-5 NA TRBV9 NA CASSGSSQETQYF TGTGCCAGCTCGGGGAGCTCCCAAGAGACCCAGTACTTC
TRBJ1-5 NA TRBV6-5 NA CASRIEWGVNQPQHF TGTGCCAGCAGGATCGAATGGGGGGTAAATCAGCCCCAGCATTTT
TRBJ1-1 NA TRBV2 NA CASSATVNTEAFF TGTGCCAGCAGTGCGACAGTGAACACTGAAGCTTTCTTT
TRBJ2-5 TRBD2 TRBV30 once CACHERGGQTQYF TGTGCCTGCCACGAGCGGGGGGGACAGACCCAGTACTTC
TRBJ2-7 TRBD1 TRBV27 NA CASKRTGGREQYF TGTGCCAGCAAAAGGACAGGGGGTCGAGAGCAGTACTTC
TRBJ1-1 TRBD1 TRBV6-5 NA CASSNPGQGRRAFF TGTGCCAGCAGCAACCCGGGACAGGGAAGGAGAGCTTTCTTT
TRBJ2-7 TRBD1 TRBV5-1 NA CASSKGQGLYEQYF TGCGCCAGCAGCAAGGGACAGGGACTTTACGAGCAGTACTTC
TRBJ1-1 NA TRBV15 NA CATTKGEGEGSRNTEAFF TGTGCCACCACCAAGGGGGAGGGGGAAGGGAGCCGGAACACTGAAGCTTTCTTT
TRBJ1-1 TRBD1 TRBV4-2 NA CASSRFDREAAEAFF TGTGCCAGCAGCCGTTTCGACAGGGAGGCGGCTGAAGCTTTCTTT
TRBJ1-2 TRBD1 TRBV5-1 NA CASFSRTGQNYGYTF TGCGCCAGCTTCTCCCGGACAGGGCAAAACTATGGCTACACCTTC
TRBJ1-1 TRBD1 TRBV14 NA CASRPLTGDTEAFF TGTGCCAGCAGACCACTCACAGGGGACACTGAAGCTTTCTTT
TRBJ1-2 NA TRBV4-1 once CASSQPGQPMIWGYTF TGCGCCAGCAGCCAACCCGGACAGCCTATGATATGGGGCTACACCTTC
TRBJ1-1 TRBD1 TRBV7-9 NA CASSLTGVNTEAFF TGTGCCAGCAGCTTAACAGGGGTTAACACTGAAGCTTTCTTT
TRBJ2-2 NA TRBV9 NA CASSTRQGGTGELFF TGTGCCAGCAGCACCCGACAGGGAGGTACCGGGGAGCTGTTTTTT
TRBJ1-2 NA TRBV28 NA CASSFKDRHYGYTF TGTGCCAGCAGTTTCAAAGACAGACACTATGGCTACACCTTC
TRBJ1-2 NA TRBV30 NA CAWSVTANGYTF TGTGCCTGGAGTGTAACAGCTAATGGCTACACCTTC
TRBJ1-6 NA TRBV11-1 NA CASSRAGNTSPLHF TGTGCCAGCAGCCGGGCGGGGAACACTTCACCCCTCCACTTT
TRBJ2-5 TRBD2 TRBV10-3 few CAISGLAGAGETQYF TGTGCCATCAGTGGACTAGCGGGGGCGGGAGAGACCCAGTACTTC
TRBJ1-2 NA TRBV4-3 NA CASSQDLGRVGGYTF TGCGCCAGCAGCCAAGATTTGGGCAGGGTAGGAGGCTACACCTTC
TRBJ2-7 TRBD2 TRBV7-8 NA CASSYGGNSYEQYF TGTGCCAGCAGTTACGGGGGGAACTCCTACGAGCAGTACTTC
TRBJ2-3 NA TRBV7-9 NA CASSFLPASTDTQYF TGTGCCAGCAGCTTTCTCCCCGCGAGCACAGATACGCAGTATTTT
TRBJ2-2 TRBD1 TRBV27 NA CASRKNAGGDTGELFF TGTGCCAGCAGGAAAAATGCAGGGGGCGACACCGGGGAGCTGTTTTTT
TRBJ2-3 TRBD2 TRBV7-3 NA CASSLGISGVTDTQYF TGTGCCAGCAGCTTAGGAATTAGCGGGGTCACAGATACGCAGTATTTT
TRBJ1-2 NA TRBV3-1/TRBV3-2 few CASSQDLQWGGRTF TGTGCCAGCAGCCAAGATCTACAGTGGGGGGGGCGGACCTTC
TRBJ1-4 NA TRBV7-3 NA CASSSGHQARGEKLFF TGTGCCAGCAGCTCGGGACACCAAGCCAGGGGTGAAAAACTGTTTTTT
TRBJ1-1 NA TRBV7-9 NA CASSPRVNPNTEAFF TGTGCCAGCAGCCCTCGGGTGAATCCGAACACTGAAGCTTTCTTT
TRBJ2-5 NA TRBV4-3 once CASSQDAGPSYQETQYF TGCGCCAGCAGCCAAGATGCGGGACCGTCGTACCAAGAGACCCAGTACTTC
TRBJ1-6 NA TRBV5-1 NA CASSFSVANSPLHF TGCGCCAGCAGCTTTTCAGTGGCTAATTCACCCCTCCACTTT
TRBJ2-1 NA TRBV2 NA CAGSYRQELSEQFF TGTGCCGGTTCGTATAGACAGGAATTAAGTGAGCAGTTCTTC
TRBJ1-1 NA TRBV6-5 NA CASSTGTPNTEAFF TGTGCCAGCAGCACCGGGACTCCAAACACTGAAGCTTTCTTT
TRBJ2-7 NA TRBV6-2/TRBV6-3 NA CASSYRRGREGEQYF TGTGCCAGCAGTTATAGGCGCGGGCGAGAGGGCGAGCAGTACTTC
TRBJ1-2 TRBD1 TRBV5-6 NA CASSFQSGQSYGYTF TGTGCCAGCAGCTTTCAGTCGGGACAGAGCTATGGCTACACCTTC
TRBJ2-2 TRBD1 TRBV7-3 NA CASSATGAGELFF TGTGCCAGCAGCGCGACAGGGGCCGGGGAGCTGTTTTTT
TRBJ1-2 NA TRBV11-2 NA CASSLDPSSGYTF TGTGCCAGCAGCTTAGATCCTTCGTCTGGCTACACCTTC
TRBJ2-3 NA TRBV19 NA CASNSRESDTQYF TGTGCCAGTAATAGCCGAGAGTCAGATACGCAGTATTTT
TRBJ1-2 NA TRBV7-6 NA CASSLGGGYTF TGTGCCAGCAGCTTAGGCGGAGGCTACACCTTC
TRBJ1-6 NA TRBV30 NA CAGRGASSYNSPLHF TGTGCAGGGAGGGGGGCGAGCTCCTATAATTCACCCCTCCACTTT
TRBJ1-2 NA TRBV4-1 few CASNPVLRGNYGYTF TGCGCCAGCAACCCTGTACTAAGGGGTAACTATGGCTACACCTTC
TRBJ1-1 NA TRBV6-2/TRBV6-3 NA CASSYSGGTEAFF TGTGCCAGCAGTTACTCAGGGGGCACTGAAGCTTTCTTT
TRBJ2-7 NA TRBV27 NA CASSPPVGGQYF TGTGCCAGCAGTCCCCCCGTGGGGGGGCAGTACTTC
TRBJ1-6 TRBD1 TRBV9 NA CASSFRDRNSPLHF TGTGCCAGCAGCTTCCGGGACAGAAATTCACCCCTCCACTTT
TRBJ1-3 NA TRBV5-1 NA CASSPMEGSVSDTIYF TGCGCCAGCAGCCCCATGGAGGGTAGTGTTTCGGACACCATATATTTT
TRBJ2-3 NA TRBV15 NA CATSRDHLQVATDTQYF TGTGCCACCAGCAGAGATCATCTCCAGGTGGCCACAGATACGCAGTATTTT
TRBJ2-3 TRBD2 TRBV27 NA CASRPGLAGGRGTDTQYF TGTGCCAGCAGGCCGGGACTAGCGGGGGGGCGTGGCACAGATACGCAGTATTTT
TRBJ2-7 TRBD1 TRBV19 NA CASSSRDRAVYEQYF TGTGCCAGTAGTTCTCGGGACAGGGCCGTCTACGAGCAGTACTTC
TRBJ1-5 TRBD1 TRBV30 few CAWSVQGGQPQHF TGTGCCTGGAGTGTTCAGGGGGGCCAGCCCCAGCATTTT